This is a list of T cell receptor beta chains from one sample in a study of PD-1 blockade in classical Hodgkin lymphoma. Using immunoSEQ multiplex PCR, the repertoire was profiled, and TCRdb retains in-frame clones only, with some absent. The table records about 84,000 clones, about 89% of them present only once. Sequenced here: peripheral blood mononuclear cells (PBMCs), sampled at baseline. Receptor source: a human donor with classical Hodgkin lymphoma. The CDR3 runs from the conserved cysteine through the conserved F or W. A D gene is named only where the DNA matches it firmly. Clone size is stated in some rows and not others, as once, few, many or a class when expanded.

>.|.|TRBJ2-5|TRBV4-3
CASSQSGETQYF
TGCGCCAGCAGCCAAAGCGGGGAGACCCAGTACTTC
>.|.|TRBJ2-2|TRBV5-6
CASSSVGENTGELFF
TGTGCCAGCAGCTCGGTGGGAGAGAACACCGGGGAGCTGTTTTTT
>TRBD2|.|TRBJ2-7|TRBV6-1
CASSDSGRLYEQYF
TGTGCCAGCAGCGATAGCGGGAGACTCTACGAGCAGTACTTC
>.|.|TRBJ1-2|TRBV2
CASSEEVGYTF
TGTGCCAGCAGTGAAGAGGTTGGCTACACCTTC
>.|.|TRBJ2-3|TRBV5-1
CASTSERGTDTQYF
TGCGCCAGCACCTCGGAGAGGGGTACAGATACGCAGTATTTT
>TRBD1|.|TRBJ2-2|TRBV27
CASSLLGSLQGDTGELFF
TGTGCCAGCAGTTTATTGGGGAGTCTTCAGGGGGACACCGGGGAGCTGTTTTTT
>.|.|TRBJ2-7|TRBV2
CASSPAYEQYF
TGTGCCAGCTCCCCGGCCTACGAGCAGTACTTC
>.|.|TRBJ2-1|TRBV5-6
CASSLAINEQFF
TGTGCCAGCAGCTTGGCCATTAATGAGCAGTTCTTC
>TRBD1|.|TRBJ2-7|TRBV2
CASGRDRPYEQYF
TGTGCCAGCGGCCGGGACAGACCCTACGAGCAGTACTTC
>.|.|TRBJ1-1|TRBV6-6
CASSPGGVAFF
TGTGCCAGCAGCCCCGGGGGGGTGGCTTTCTTT
>.|once|TRBJ2-1|TRBV5-1
CASSLLGGATYNEQFF
TGCGCCAGCAGCTTGTTAGGAGGAGCGACCTACAATGAGCAGTTCTTC
>.|.|TRBJ1-5|TRBV27
CASSLSAVAMGQPQHF
TGTGCCAGCAGTTTATCGGCAGTGGCGATGGGTCAGCCCCAGCATTTT
>TRBD2|once|TRBJ2-3|TRBV28
CASSSPGLAATDTQYF
TGTGCCAGCAGCTCCCCCGGACTAGCGGCCACAGATACGCAGTATTTT
>.|.|TRBJ2-3|TRBV19
CASSEGAQITQYF
TGTGCCAGTAGCGAGGGAGCACAGATAACGCAGTATTTT
>TRBD2|.|TRBJ2-1|TRBV6-5
CASRLAGGPSNEQFF
TGTGCCAGTCGATTAGCGGGAGGGCCTAGCAATGAGCAGTTCTTC
>.|.|TRBJ2-1|TRBV10-1
CASSESTGALAEQFF
TGCGCCAGCAGTGAGTCGACGGGGGCGTTGGCTGAGCAGTTCTTC
>.|.|TRBJ2-1|TRBV30
CAWSVGTAYNEQFF
TGTGCCTGGAGTGTCGGGACCGCGTACAATGAGCAGTTCTTC